This T cell receptor beta chain stems from a study of shared clonotypes between healthy human individuals. Regarding the study as a whole: Non-shared clonotypes had lower generation probabilities than clonotypes shared by all four sorted-subset donors. The study generally estimated greater richness for naive than memory subsets.

This clone was seen only a few times. No antigen is known for it. Data came from immunoSEQ multiplex PCR; TCRdb stores just in-frame clones and leaves some out. The sample includes fewer than 850,000 clones, around 72% of them seen just once. This CDR3 spans 14 amino acids. Deletions cut 2 bases from V and 1 base from J, with 9 bases between. In germline, CDR1 is SGHRS, CDR2 YFSETQ. The donors were all Caucasian adults (living in Nashville, Tennessee). From CD4+ cells came CD45RA+ naive and CD45RA-negative memory subsets. Sequencing was performed on memory CD4+ T cells sorted from blood. The subset: CD45RA-negative fraction. V and J are TRBV5-1 and TRBJ2-5, with D perhaps TRBD1 (5 bases). The TCR was taken from a young woman in good health. The CDR3 here is CASSFKGLQETQYF. In DNA, the CDR3 is TGCGCCAGCAGCTTTAAGGGGCTCCAAGAGACCCAGTACTTC.